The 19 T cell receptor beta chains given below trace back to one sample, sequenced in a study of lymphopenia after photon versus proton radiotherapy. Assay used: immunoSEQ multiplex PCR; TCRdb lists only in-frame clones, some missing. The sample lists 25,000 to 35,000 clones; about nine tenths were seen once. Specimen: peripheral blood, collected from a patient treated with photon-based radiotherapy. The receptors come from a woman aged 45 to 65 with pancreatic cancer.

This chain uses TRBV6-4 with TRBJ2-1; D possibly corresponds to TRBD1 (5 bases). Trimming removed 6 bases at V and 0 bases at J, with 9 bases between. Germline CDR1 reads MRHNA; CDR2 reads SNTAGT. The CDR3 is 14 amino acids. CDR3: CASSREHSYNEQFF. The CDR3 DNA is TGTGCCAGCAGCAGGGAACACTCCTACAATGAGCAGTTCTTC.

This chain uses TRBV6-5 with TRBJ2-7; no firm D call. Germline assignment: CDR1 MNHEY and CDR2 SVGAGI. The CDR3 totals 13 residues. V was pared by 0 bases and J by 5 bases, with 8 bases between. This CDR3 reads CASSYSNLHEQYF. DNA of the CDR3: TGTGCCAGCAGTTACTCGAACTTACACGAGCAGTACTTC.

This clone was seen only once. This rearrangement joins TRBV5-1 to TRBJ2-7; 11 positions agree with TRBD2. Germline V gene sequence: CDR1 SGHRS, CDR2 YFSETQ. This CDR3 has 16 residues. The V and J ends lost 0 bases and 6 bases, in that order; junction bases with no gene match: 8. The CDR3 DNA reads TGCGCCAGCAGCTTGGTAGCGGGAGGGCCGTATAGCGAGCAGTACTTC. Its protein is CASSLVAGGPYSEQYF.

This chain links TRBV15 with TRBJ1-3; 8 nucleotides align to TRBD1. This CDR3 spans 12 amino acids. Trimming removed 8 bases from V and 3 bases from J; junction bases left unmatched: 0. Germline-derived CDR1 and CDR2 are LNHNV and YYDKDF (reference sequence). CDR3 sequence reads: CATGQGGNTIYF. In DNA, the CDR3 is TGTGCCACCGGACAGGGTGGAAACACCATATATTTT.

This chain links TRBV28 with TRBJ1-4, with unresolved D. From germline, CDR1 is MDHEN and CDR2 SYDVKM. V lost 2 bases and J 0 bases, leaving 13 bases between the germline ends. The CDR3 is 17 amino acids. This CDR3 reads CASSLPSGGSTNEKLFF. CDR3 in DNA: TGTGCCAGCAGTTTACCGAGTGGAGGATCAACTAATGAAAAACTGTTTTTT.

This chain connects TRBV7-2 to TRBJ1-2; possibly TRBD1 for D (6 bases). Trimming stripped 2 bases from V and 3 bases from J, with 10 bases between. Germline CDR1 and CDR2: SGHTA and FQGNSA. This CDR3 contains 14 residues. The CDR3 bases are TGTGCCAGCAGCTTACCAGGGGTGTACTATGGCTACACCTTC. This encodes CASSLPGVYYGYTF.

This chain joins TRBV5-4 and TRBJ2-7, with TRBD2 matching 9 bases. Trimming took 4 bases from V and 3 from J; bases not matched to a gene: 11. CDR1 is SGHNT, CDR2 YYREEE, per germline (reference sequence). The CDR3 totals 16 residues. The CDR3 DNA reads TGTGCCAGCAGCCAGGGAGGCGCGGGAGGGTACTACGAGCAGTACTTC. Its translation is CASSQGGAGGYYEQYF.

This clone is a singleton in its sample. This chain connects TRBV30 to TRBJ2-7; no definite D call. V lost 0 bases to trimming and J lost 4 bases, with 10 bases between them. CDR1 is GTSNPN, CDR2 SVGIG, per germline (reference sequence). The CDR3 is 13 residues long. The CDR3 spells CAWSVPNTYEQYF. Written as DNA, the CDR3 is TGTGCCTGGAGTGTACCCAATACTTACGAGCAGTACTTC.

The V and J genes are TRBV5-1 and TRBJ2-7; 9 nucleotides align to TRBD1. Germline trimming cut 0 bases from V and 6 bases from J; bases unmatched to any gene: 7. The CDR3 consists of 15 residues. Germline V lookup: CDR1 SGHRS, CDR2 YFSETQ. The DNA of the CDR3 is TGCGCCAGCAGCTTGGACGGGACAGGGTCCGGCGAGCAGTACTTC. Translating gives CASSLDGTGSGEQYF.

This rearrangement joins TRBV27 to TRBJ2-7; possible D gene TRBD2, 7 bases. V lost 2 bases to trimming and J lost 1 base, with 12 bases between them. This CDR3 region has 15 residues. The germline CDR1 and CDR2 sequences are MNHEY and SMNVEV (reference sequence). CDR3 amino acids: CASSLGGAGSYEQYF. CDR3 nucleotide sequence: TGTGCCAGCAGTTTAGGGGGGGCAGGGTCCTACGAGCAGTACTTC.

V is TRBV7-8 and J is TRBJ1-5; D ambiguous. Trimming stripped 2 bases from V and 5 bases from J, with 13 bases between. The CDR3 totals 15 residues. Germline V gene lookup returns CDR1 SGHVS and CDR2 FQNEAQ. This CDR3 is CASSLSGREDQPQHF. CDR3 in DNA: TGTGCCAGCAGCTTAAGTGGTAGGGAGGATCAGCCCCAGCATTTT. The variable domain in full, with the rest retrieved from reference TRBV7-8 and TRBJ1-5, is GAGVSQSPRYKVAKRGQDVALRCDPISGHVSLFWYQQALGQGPEFLTYFQNEAQLDKSGLPSDRFFAERPEGSVSTLKIQRTQQEDSAVYLCASSLSGREDQPQHFGDGTRLSIL.

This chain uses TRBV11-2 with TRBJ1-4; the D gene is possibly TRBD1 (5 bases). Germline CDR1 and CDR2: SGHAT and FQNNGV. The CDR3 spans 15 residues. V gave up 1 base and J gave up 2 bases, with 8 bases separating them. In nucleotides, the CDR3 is TGTGCCAGCAGCTTAGCGAGGGGTACTAATGAAAAACTGTTTTTT. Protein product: CASSLARGTNEKLFF.

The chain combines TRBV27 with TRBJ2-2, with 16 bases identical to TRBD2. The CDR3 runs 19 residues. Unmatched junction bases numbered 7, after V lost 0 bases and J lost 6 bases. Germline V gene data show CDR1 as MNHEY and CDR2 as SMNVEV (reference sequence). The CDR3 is CASSLSLGLAGGKAGELFF. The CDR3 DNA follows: TGTGCCAGCAGTTTATCTTTGGGACTAGCGGGAGGGAAGGCCGGGGAGCTGTTTTTT.

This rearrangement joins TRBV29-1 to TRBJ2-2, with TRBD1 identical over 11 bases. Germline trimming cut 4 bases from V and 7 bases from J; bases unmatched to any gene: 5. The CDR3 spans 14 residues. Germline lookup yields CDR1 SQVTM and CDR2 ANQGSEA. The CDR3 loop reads CSVGGQGAVGELFF. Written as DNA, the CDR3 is TGCAGCGTTGGAGGACAGGGGGCTGTCGGGGAGCTGTTTTTT.

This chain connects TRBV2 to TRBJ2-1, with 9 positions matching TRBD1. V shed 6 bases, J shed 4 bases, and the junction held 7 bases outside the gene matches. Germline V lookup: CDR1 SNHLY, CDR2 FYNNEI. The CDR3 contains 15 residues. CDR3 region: CASSGPGQGYNEQFF. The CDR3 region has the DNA TGTGCCAGCAGCGGTCCGGGACAGGGATACAATGAGCAGTTCTTC.

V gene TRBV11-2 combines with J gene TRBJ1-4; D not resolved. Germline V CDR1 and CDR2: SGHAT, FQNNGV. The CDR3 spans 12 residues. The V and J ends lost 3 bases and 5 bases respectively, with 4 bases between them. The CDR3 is CASSFPNEKLFF. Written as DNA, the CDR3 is TGTGCCAGCAGCTTCCCCAATGAAAAACTGTTTTTT. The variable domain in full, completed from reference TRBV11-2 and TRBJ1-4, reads EAGVAQSPRYKIIEKRQSVAFWCNPISGHATLYWYQQILGQGPKLLIQFQNNGVVDDSQLPKDRFSAERLKGVDSTLKIQPAKLEDSAVYLCASSFPNEKLFFGSGTQLSVL.

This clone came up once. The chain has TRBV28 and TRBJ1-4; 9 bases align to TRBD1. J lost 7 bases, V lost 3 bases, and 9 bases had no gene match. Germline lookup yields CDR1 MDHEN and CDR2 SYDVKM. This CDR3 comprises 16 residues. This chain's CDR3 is CASSFGGQGYAEKLFF. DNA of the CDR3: TGTGCCAGCAGTTTTGGCGGACAGGGGTATGCTGAAAAACTGTTTTTT.

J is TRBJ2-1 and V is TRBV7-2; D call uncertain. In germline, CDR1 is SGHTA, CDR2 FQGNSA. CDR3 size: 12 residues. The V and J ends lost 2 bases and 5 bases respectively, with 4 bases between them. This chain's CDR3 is CASSLSDNEQFF. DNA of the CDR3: TGTGCCAGCAGCTTATCGGACAATGAGCAGTTCTTC. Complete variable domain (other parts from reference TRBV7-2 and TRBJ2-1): GAGVSQSPSNKVTEKGKDVELRCDPISGHTALYWYRQSLGQGLEFLIYFQGNSAPDKSGLPSDRFSAERTGGSVSTLTIQRTQQEDSAVYLCASSLSDNEQFFGPGTRLTVL.

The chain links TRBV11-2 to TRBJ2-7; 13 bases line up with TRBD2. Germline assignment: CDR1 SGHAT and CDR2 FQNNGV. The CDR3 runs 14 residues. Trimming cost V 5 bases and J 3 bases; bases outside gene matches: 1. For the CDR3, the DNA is TGTGCCAGCAGCGGGACTAGCGGGGTCTACGAGCAGTACTTC. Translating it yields CASSGTSGVYEQYF.